This TCR beta chain appears in the sequencing data of a study of OX40 agonist ivuxolimab in advanced cancers. General observations from the study: The study observed clonal expansion of CD4+ and CD8+ blood T cells by week 6 at 0.1 to 3.0 mg/kg.

Autoimmune disease history or systemic immunosuppression disqualified patients. J was trimmed by 4 bases and V by 5 bases; bases with no gene match: 5. Germline CDR1 and CDR2: MNHNY and SVGAGI (reference sequence). The CDR3 runs 14 residues. This clone appeared once. Its antigen is not identified. TCRdb's copy holds only in-frame clones and misses some; the assay was immunoSEQ multiplex PCR. The sample has some 73,000 clones; just under 90% are singletons. The source is an adult with an advanced solid tumor such as melanoma, head and neck, liver or kidney cancer. Sample: CD4+ or CD8+ T cells sorted from blood, taken in a trial of the OX40 agonist ivuxolimab. The genes are TRBV6-6 and TRBJ1-2, with TRBD1 identical over 9 bases. CDR3 sequence: CASSEGQGGYGYTF. The CDR3 coding sequence is TGTGCCAGCAGTGAGGGACAGGGTGGCTATGGCTACACCTTC.